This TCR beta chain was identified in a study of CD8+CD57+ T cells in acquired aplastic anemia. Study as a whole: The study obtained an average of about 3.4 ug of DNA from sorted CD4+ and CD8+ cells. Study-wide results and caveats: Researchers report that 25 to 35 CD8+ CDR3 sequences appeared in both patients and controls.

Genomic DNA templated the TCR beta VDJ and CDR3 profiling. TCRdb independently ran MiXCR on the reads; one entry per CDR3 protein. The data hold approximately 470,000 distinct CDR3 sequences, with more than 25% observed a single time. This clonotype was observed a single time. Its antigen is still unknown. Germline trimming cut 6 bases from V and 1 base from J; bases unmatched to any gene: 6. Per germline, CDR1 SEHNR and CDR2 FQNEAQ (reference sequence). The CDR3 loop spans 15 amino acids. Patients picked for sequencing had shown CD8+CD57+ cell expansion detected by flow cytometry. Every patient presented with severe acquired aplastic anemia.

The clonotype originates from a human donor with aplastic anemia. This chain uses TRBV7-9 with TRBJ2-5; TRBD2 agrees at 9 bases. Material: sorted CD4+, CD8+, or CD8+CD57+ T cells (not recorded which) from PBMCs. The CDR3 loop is CASSLSGGTQETQYF. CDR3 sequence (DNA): TGTGCCAGCAGTTTGAGCGGGGGGACCCAAGAGACCCAGTACTTC.